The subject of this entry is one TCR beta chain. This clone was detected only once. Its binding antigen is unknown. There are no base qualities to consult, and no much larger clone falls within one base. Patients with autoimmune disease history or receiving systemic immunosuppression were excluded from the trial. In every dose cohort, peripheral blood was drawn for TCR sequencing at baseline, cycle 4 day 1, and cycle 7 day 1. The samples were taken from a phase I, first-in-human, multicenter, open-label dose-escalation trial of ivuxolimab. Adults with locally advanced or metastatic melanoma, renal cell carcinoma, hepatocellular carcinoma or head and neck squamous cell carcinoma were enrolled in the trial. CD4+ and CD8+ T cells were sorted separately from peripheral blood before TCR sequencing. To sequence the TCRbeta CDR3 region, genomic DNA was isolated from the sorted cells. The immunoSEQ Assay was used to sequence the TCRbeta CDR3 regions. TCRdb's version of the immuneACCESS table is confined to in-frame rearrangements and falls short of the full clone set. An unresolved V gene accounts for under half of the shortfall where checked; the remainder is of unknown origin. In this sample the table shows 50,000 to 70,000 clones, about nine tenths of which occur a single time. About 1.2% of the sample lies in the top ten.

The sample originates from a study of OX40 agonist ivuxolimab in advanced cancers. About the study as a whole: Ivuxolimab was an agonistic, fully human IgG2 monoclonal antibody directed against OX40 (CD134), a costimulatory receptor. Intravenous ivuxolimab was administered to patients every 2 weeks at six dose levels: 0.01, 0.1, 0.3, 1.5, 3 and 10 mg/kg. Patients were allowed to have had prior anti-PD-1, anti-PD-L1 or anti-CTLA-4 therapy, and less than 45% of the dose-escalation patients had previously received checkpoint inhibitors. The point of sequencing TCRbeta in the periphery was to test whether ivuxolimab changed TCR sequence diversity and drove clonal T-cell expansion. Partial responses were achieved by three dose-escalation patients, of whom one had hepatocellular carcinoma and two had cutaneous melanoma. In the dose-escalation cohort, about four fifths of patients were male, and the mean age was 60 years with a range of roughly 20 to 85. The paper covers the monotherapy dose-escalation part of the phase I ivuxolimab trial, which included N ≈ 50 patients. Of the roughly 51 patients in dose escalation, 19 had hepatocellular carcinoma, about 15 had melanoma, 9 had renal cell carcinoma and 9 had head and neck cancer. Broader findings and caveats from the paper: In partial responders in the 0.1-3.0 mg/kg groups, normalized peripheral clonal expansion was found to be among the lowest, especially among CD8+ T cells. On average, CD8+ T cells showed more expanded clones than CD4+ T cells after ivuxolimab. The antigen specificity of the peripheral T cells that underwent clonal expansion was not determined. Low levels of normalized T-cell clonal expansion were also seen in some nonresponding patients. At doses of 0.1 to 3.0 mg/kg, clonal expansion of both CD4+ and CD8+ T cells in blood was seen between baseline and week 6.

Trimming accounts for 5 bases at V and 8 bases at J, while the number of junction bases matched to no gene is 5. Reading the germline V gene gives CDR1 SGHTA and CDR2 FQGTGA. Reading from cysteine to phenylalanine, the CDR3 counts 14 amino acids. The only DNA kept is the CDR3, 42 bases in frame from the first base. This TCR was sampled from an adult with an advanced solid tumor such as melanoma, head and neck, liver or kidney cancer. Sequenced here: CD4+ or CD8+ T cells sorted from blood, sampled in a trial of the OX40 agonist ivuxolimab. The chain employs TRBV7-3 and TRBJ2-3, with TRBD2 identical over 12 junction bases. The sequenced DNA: TGTGCCAGCAGCCTCGGACTAGCGGGAACTACGCAGTATTTT. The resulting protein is CASSLGLAGTTQYF.